This paragraph covers one TCR beta chain sequence. Clones were sequenced by immunoSEQ multiplex PCR, and TCRdb holds only the in-frame ones, with some missing. Of some 140,000 clones in the sample, over 85% were seen once. These data originate in a study of control samples from healthy donors and cancer patients. This receptor was taken from a man aged 25-45 years in good health. The sample consisted of blood.

The CDR3 sequence is CASSLGVVQPQHF. The CDR3, as DNA: TGTGCCAGCAGTTTAGGGGTTGTTCAGCCCCAGCATTTT. V is TRBV12-3 or TRBV12-4 and J is TRBJ1-5, with D unclear. Deletions cut 1 base from V and 6 bases from J, with 7 bases between. The CDR3 has 13 amino acids.